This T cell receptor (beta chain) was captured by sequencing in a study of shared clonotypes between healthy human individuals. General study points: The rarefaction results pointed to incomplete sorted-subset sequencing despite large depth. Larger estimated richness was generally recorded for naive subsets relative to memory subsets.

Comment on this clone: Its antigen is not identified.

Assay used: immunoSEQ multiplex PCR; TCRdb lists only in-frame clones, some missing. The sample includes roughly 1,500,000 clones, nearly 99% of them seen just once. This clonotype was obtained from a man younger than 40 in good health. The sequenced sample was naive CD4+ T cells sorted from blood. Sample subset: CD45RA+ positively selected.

The CDR3 DNA reads TGTGCCAGCAGCTTACGGCAGGGCACAGATACGCAGTATTTT. Residues: CASSLRQGTDTQYF. The chain links TRBV7-3 to TRBJ2-3; D not certain. The V end was cut by 2 bases, the J end by 1 base, with 7 bases between. Germline V gene data show CDR1 as SGHTA and CDR2 as FQGTGA. The CDR3 sequence is 14 residues long.